What follows is one TCR beta chain and its context. The sample originates from a study of blood T cell repertoires in COVID-19. The wider study: Samples came from the United States, Italy and Spain, spanning acute and convalescent COVID-19.

In the authors' workflow: Estimated nucleated cell counts came from reference gene primer amplification. Measured with immunoSEQ multiplex PCR; TCRdb has only the in-frame clones, and not every one. The D gene and trimming were derived from the DNA, and the V and J assignments and clone size from that table. This sample has over 85,000 clones, with around 80% found just once. There are 16 residues in the CDR3. Trimming shortened V by 0 bases and J by 0 bases, and 12 bases separated the two germline ends. Germline lookup yields CDR1 SGHRS and CDR2 YFSETQ. The receptor's source is a woman of 80 years or more with acute or convalescent COVID-19. Sequencing used peripheral blood. V is TRBV5-1 and J is TRBJ2-5, with D possibly TRBD2 on 6 matching bases. In nucleotides, the CDR3 is TGCGCCAGCAGCTTGGCTCTAGCGCCGTACCAAGAGACCCAGTACTTC. Amino acids: CASSLALAPYQETQYF.